This T cell receptor (beta chain) derives from a study of cytomegalovirus exposure and HLA in healthy donors. Findings and limits, study-wide: In a later analysis, first-cohort TCR clusters were found to tend to co-occur in the 130 or so validation repertoires. The study labeled 164 TCR beta chains cytomegalovirus-associated. Reports credit the classifier with highly specific, highly sensitive diagnosis of cytomegalovirus status.

Comment on this clone: Its target is not known.

The data were produced by immunoSEQ multiplex PCR, yet TCRdb's version contains in-frame clones alone and is incomplete. The sample has some 130,000 clones, 94% seen once. The germline V gene encodes CDR1 KGHSH and CDR2 LQKENI. The CDR3 contains 15 residues. Trimming took off 6 bases at V and 1 base at J, with 13 bases between the two ends. The donors belonged to the roughly 110-subject validation cohort, separate from the roughly 650-subject first cohort. The clonotype comes from a man aged 18 to 35 in good health and CMV-seropositive. The chain links TRBV18 to TRBJ1-5; D not resolved. The sequenced sample was PBMCs. This chain's CDR3 is CASSQGRESNQPQHF. The CDR3 DNA follows: TGTGCCAGCTCCCAAGGGCGGGAAAGCAATCAGCCCCAGCATTTT.